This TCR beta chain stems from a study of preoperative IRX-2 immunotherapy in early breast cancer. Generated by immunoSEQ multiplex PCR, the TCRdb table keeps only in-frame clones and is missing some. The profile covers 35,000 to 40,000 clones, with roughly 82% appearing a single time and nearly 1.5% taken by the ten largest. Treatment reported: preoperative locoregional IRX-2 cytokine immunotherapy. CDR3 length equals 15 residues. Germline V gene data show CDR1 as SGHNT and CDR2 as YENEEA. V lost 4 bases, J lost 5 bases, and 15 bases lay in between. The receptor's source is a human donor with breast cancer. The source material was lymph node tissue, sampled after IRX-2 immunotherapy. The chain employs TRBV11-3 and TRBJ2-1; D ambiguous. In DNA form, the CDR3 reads TGTGCCAGCAGCTCGCAAAGAGGAAGACACAATGAGCAGTTCTTC. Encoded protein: CASSSQRGRHNEQFF.